Listed here is a single TCR beta chain. As yet, its antigen is unknown. TCRdb fed the 5' RACE reads into MiXCR, producing one record per CDR3 protein. This sample carries about 450,000 distinct CDR3 sequences, roughly 18% of them seen once, and the ten largest clones take roughly 12%. Germline lookup yields CDR1 DFQATT and CDR2 SNEGSKA (reference sequence). This CDR3 is built from 14 residues. V was shortened by 0 bases and J by 2 bases, with 10 bases between the two germline ends. These data come from a study of identical twins. Study-level findings and limits: Monozygotic twin pairs showed more out-of-frame TCR alpha sharing than models estimated. Invariant T cells like MAIT and iNKT could partly confound the zero-insertion analyses.

The sequencing sample was made of naive T cells sorted from blood. The clonotype originates from a man aged 50 to 59 in good health. The chain employs TRBV20-1 and TRBJ2-5; D is unresolved. This CDR3 reads CSARDLRFQETQYF. CDR3 bases: TGCAGTGCTAGAGATTTACGGTTTCAAGAGACCCAGTACTTC.